The 21 T cell receptor beta chains given below trace back to one sample, sequenced in a study of regulatory T cells in long-lasting Graves disease. Relying on iRepertoire HTBI primers and Arm-PCR of CDR3 regions, the team built TCR beta libraries. TCRdb re-called the multiplex PCR reads with MiXCR, one entry per CDR3 protein. The table has some 200,000 distinct CDR3 sequences, roughly 18% seen once. Time point: newly diagnosed GD, antithyroid drugs for less than 3 months. RNA from PBMCs was the source of the TCR library. These data also formed part of another study, on T cells in Graves' hyperthyroidism and ophthalmopathy.

Sequencing was performed on peripheral blood mononuclear cells (PBMCs), taken at new diagnosis, from a patient treated with antithyroid drugs. These receptors originate from a woman under 40 with Graves disease.

This clonotype was seen just once. The chain has TRBV11-2 and TRBJ1-4, with D unclear. The germline V gene encodes CDR1 SGHAT and CDR2 FQNNGV. Trimming removed 2 bases from V and 7 bases from J, with 14 bases in between. There are 15 residues in the CDR3. CDR3 bases: TGTGCCAGCAGCTTATTGAGGGCAGGCGTTGAAAAACTGTTTTTT. It encodes CASSLLRAGVEKLFF.

This clonotype came up a few times. This could be a read error, since a much larger clone is one nucleotide away. The CDR3 end shows no conserved phenylalanine or tryptophan, and so a read error is likely. The chain has TRBV20-1 and TRBJ2-1; D not certain. V was trimmed by 1 base and J by 5 bases, leaving 12 bases between them. The germline gives CDR1 DFQATT, CDR2 SNEGSKA (reference sequence). The CDR3 runs to 14 residues. The CDR3 spells CSARGRTSNNEQFL. CDR3 sequence (DNA): TGCAGTGCTAGAGGCCGGACGTCCAACAATGAGCAGTTCCTC.

This clonotype came up many times. The chain uses TRBV11-2 and TRBJ1-2; TRBD1 matches 7 bases. The germline V gene encodes CDR1 SGHAT and CDR2 FQNNGV. This CDR3 is built from 13 residues. V was clipped by 5 bases and J by 7 bases; unmatched bases: 7. CDR3 nucleotide sequence: TGTGCCAGCAGCCAAACAGGGGCTGGTGGCTACACCTTC. Translating gives CASSQTGAGGYTF.

This clonotype was counted at least ten times. V usage is TRBV30 and J usage is TRBJ2-5; 11 nucleotides align to TRBD2. There are 16 residues in the CDR3. Germline loops: CDR1 GTSNPN, CDR2 SVGIG (reference sequence). Trimming at V came to 2 bases and at J to 1 base, leaving 6 bases not matched to a gene. In nucleotides, the CDR3 is TGTGCCTGGAGTCTCGGGCTAGCGGGGGGCCAAGAGACCCAGTACTTC. Amino acids: CAWSLGLAGGQETQYF.

At least ten counts were recorded for this clonotype. J is TRBJ2-7 and V is TRBV7-9; 7 bases fit TRBD1. This CDR3 spans 14 amino acids. Trimming cost V 1 base and J 1 base; bases outside gene matches: 1. Germline values: CDR1 SEHNR, CDR2 FQNEAQ (reference sequence). The CDR3 sequence is CASSLDRGSYEQYF. CDR3 DNA: TGTGCCAGCAGCTTAGACAGGGGATCCTACGAGCAGTACTTC.

The chain links TRBV15 to TRBJ2-1; 12 bases match TRBD2. The CDR3 length is 15 residues. Looked up from germline, CDR1 is LNHNV and CDR2 is YYDKDF (reference sequence). V was clipped by 4 bases and J by 10 bases; unmatched bases: 8. CDR3 loop: CATSTGLAGFLEQFF. The DNA of the CDR3 is TGTGCCACCAGCACAGGACTAGCGGGATTCCTCGAGCAGTTCTTC.

This clonotype has ten or more counts. The rearrangement joins TRBV12-3 or TRBV12-4 to TRBJ2-3; 9 nucleotides align to TRBD1. CDR3 length equals 15 residues. Trimming removed 3 bases from V and 4 bases from J; junction bases left unmatched: 5. In nucleotides, the CDR3 is TGTGCCAGCAGTTTTCCGGGACAGGGCGCAGATACGCAGTATTTT. This codes for CASSFPGQGADTQYF.

This clonotype was counted ten times or more. V is TRBV9 and J is TRBJ2-1; 12 bases are shared with TRBD1. Germline CDR1 SGDLS, CDR2 YYNGEE. V dropped 0 bases and J dropped 10; count of bases not matched to a gene: 8. This CDR3 spans 16 amino acids. The CDR3 loop reads CASSVGGDRGRDEQFF. CDR3 DNA: TGTGCCAGCAGCGTAGGGGGGGACAGGGGGCGCGACGAGCAGTTCTTC.

This clonotype has ten or more counts. The chain has TRBV7-8 and TRBJ2-1; 8 positions agree with TRBD2. V lost 5 bases to trimming and J lost 10 bases; unmatched junction nucleotides: 19. The CDR3 totals 17 residues. Germline CDR1 and CDR2: SGHVS and FQNEAQ. CDR3 DNA sequence: TGTGCCAGCAGCCATAGCGGAAACGGGAGGGCTCACCACGAGCAGTTCTTC. It codes for CASSHSGNGRAHHEQFF. The entire variable domain, with the rest obtained from reference TRBV7-8 and TRBJ2-1, is as follows: GAGVSQSPRYKVAKRGQDVALRCDPISGHVSLFWYQQALGQGPEFLTYFQNEAQLDKSGLPSDRFFAERPEGSVSTLKIQRTQQEDSAVYLCASSHSGNGRAHHEQFFGPGTRLTVL.

This clonotype was observed many times. The chain employs TRBV30 and TRBJ2-2; weak D call: TRBD1 (5 bases). V was cut by 2 bases and J by 3 bases, with 13 bases left in between. The CDR3 contains 15 residues. Germline CDR1 GTSNPN, CDR2 SVGIG (reference sequence). CDR3 nucleotide sequence: TGTGCCTGGAGTTCCAGGGAATCGGACACCGGGGAGCTGTTTTTT. Encoded protein: CAWSSRESDTGELFF.

This clonotype was detected ten times or more. The rearrangement joins TRBV19 to TRBJ1-5; D may be TRBD1 (5 bases). Germline lookup yields CDR1 LNHDA and CDR2 SQIVND (reference sequence). The CDR3 runs 14 residues. V was pared by 0 bases and J by 4 bases, with 7 bases between. In DNA, the CDR3 is TGTGCCAGTAGTATAGAGGGGCAAAATCAGCCCCAGCATTTT. As protein: CASSIEGQNQPQHF.

There are many counts of this clonotype. The chain is built from TRBV7-8 and TRBJ1-4; perhaps TRBD1 as D (6 bases). V was trimmed by 0 bases and J by 8 bases, leaving 7 bases between them. The CDR3 runs 13 residues. The germline CDR1 and CDR2 sequences are SGHVS and FQNEAQ. CDR3 in DNA: TGTGCCAGCAGCTTAGCCAGGGGCGAAAAACTGTTTTTT. Its translation: CASSLARGEKLFF. The full variable domain, in which reference TRBV7-8 and TRBJ1-4 provide the parts outside the CDR3, is GAGVSQSPRYKVAKRGQDVALRCDPISGHVSLFWYQQALGQGPEFLTYFQNEAQLDKSGLPSDRFFAERPEGSVSTLKIQRTQQEDSAVYLCASSLARGEKLFFGSGTQLSVL.

J is TRBJ2-1 and V is TRBV5-6, with TRBD1 identical over 9 bases. Germline-derived CDR1 and CDR2 are SGHDT and YYEEEE. The CDR3 is 14 residues long. The junction had 8 bases not matched to a gene; V was cut back by 5 bases and J by 8 bases. The CDR3 region is CASSPGTGSDEQFF. The CDR3 DNA is TGTGCCAGCAGTCCCGGGACAGGGTCGGATGAGCAGTTCTTC.

The rearrangement uses TRBV18 and TRBJ1-5, with D perhaps TRBD1 (5 bases). The CDR3 length is 13 residues. Germline values: CDR1 KGHSH, CDR2 LQKENI. The V and J ends lost 5 bases and 5 bases respectively, with 10 bases between them. CDR3 coding DNA: TGTGCCAGCTCAGGGGGTGTCGATCAGCCCCAGCATTTT. It encodes CASSGGVDQPQHF.

This clonotype was seen repeatedly, ten times or more. The junction departs from the called germline gene at one end, perhaps through a read error. The genes are TRBV6-4 and TRBJ1-2; a weak D match, TRBD1 (6 bases). The CDR3 totals 15 residues. From germline, CDR1 is MRHNA and CDR2 SNTAGT. The CDR3 sequence is CASSEIGQGFDGYAF. Written as DNA, the CDR3 is TGTGCCAGCAGTGAAATCGGCCAGGGGTTTGATGGCTACGCCTTC.

This clonotype was observed many times. The V and J genes are TRBV12-3 or TRBV12-4 and TRBJ2-6; D unclear. V lost 3 bases, J lost 0 bases, and 3 bases lay in between. This CDR3 is built from 14 residues. The CDR3 DNA follows: TGTGCCAGCAGTTTCCCCTCTGGGGCCAACGTCCTGACTTTC. Protein product: CASSFPSGANVLTF.

This clonotype was found many times. The chain has TRBV12-3 or TRBV12-4 and TRBJ2-1; 8 bases map to TRBD1. Judging by the DNA end, TRBJ2-5 fits better; the J call may be wrong. The CDR3 is made up of 14 amino acids. CDR3 nucleotides: TGTGCCAGCCGGGGGTCAGGGGGCGGAGAGACCCAGTACTTC. This translates into CASRGSGGGETQYF.

V is TRBV27 and J is TRBJ2-1; 12 bases line up with TRBD2. The V and J ends lost 5 bases and 8 bases, in that order; junction bases with no gene match: 7. The CDR3 totals 15 residues. Germline CDR1 and CDR2: MNHEY and SMNVEV (reference sequence). CDR3 sequence: CASSTRTSGNDEQFF. CDR3 bases: TGTGCCAGCAGTACGAGGACTAGCGGGAATGATGAGCAGTTCTTC.

There are many counts of this clonotype. The V gene is TRBV6-2 or TRBV6-3, the J gene TRBJ1-3; possibly TRBD1 for D (5 bases). The CDR3 has 14 residues. Germline assignment: CDR1 MNHEY and CDR2 SVGEGT. The V end lost 7 bases, the J end lost 3 bases, and 13 bases lay between the germline ends. CDR3 nucleotides: TGTGCCAGCACCCCGGGGGTTTTTGGAAACACCATATATTTT. It yields the protein CASTPGVFGNTIYF.

This clonotype was observed many times. The chain joins TRBV4-1 to TRBJ1-6; TRBD1 agrees at 9 bases. J gave up 3 bases and V 1 base, and 16 bases lay outside the gene matches. Per germline, CDR1 MGHRA and CDR2 YSYEKL. This CDR3 has 21 residues. CDR3: CASSQGRTGALSYDYNSPLHF. In nucleotides, the CDR3 is TGCGCCAGCAGCCAAGGGAGGACAGGGGCCCTCTCTTACGACTATAATTCACCCCTCCACTTT.

The table lists this clonotype with many counts. The CDR3 sequence: CASSHHTGPEQYF. CDR3 coding DNA: TGTGCCAGCAGCCATCACACGGGGCCCGAGCAGTACTTC. The chain has TRBV7-9 and TRBJ2-7; the D gene could be TRBD1 or TRBD2 (5 bases each). This CDR3 is 13 amino acids long. The germline V gene encodes CDR1 SEHNR and CDR2 FQNEAQ (reference sequence). V lost 5 bases and J 6 bases, leaving 14 bases between the germline ends.